Sequencing of this T cell receptor beta chain was carried out in a study of blood T cell repertoires in COVID-19. Study background: There were acute and convalescent COVID-19 samples, and they came from the United States, Italy and Spain.

Germline CDR1 and CDR2: SGHVS and FQNEAQ. V was pared by 5 bases and J by 3 bases, with 19 bases between. The CDR3 covers 17 residues. Some clones are missing from TCRdb's copy, which holds only in-frame ones; the method was immunoSEQ multiplex PCR. The sample consists of some 350,000 clones, about 90% of them appearing once. Participants were aged roughly 18 to 100 years from around 25 US areas. Among Cohort 3 donors, those recovered had two negative PCRs, clearance, or symptom resolution. The sample holds one count of this clone. The receptor was derived from a woman aged 30 to 39 who had recovered from COVID-19. Sequencing was performed on PBMCs or T cells enriched from blood (not recorded which). The chain combines TRBV7-8 with TRBJ2-2, with D maybe TRBD1 (5 bases). As DNA, the CDR3 is TGTGCCAGCAGCCCCCTGGAGAGTGAAGGGGACACCGGGGAGCTGTTTTTT. It translates to CASSPLESEGDTGELFF.